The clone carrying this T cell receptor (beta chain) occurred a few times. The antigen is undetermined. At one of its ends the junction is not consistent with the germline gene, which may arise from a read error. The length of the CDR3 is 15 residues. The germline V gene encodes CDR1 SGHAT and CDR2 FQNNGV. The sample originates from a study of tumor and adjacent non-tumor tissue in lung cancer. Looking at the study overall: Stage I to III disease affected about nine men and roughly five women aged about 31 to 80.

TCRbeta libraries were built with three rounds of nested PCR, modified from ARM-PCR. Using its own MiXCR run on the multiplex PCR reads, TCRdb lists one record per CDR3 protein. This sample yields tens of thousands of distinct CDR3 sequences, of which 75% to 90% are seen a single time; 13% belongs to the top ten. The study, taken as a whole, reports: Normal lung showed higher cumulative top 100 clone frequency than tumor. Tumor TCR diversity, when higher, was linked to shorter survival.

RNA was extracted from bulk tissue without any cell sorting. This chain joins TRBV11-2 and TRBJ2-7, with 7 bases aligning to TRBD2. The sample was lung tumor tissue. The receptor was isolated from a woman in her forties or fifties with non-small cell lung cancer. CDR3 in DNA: TGTACCAGCACCCCTGGGGCTAGCGGTTCCTACGAGCAGTACTTC. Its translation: CTSTPGASGSYEQYF.